The entry that follows covers one T cell receptor (beta chain) sequence. Trimming removed 3 bases at V and 5 bases at J, with 8 bases between. The CDR3 contains 12 residues. The library targeted TCRbeta and was prepared with unique molecular identifiers. Each CDR3 protein gets one entry after TCRdb re-called the PCR reads with MiXCR. Of about 220,000 distinct CDR3 sequences in the sample, about a sixth were seen once. This entry is derived from a study of T-cell reconstitution after alpha-beta-depleted transplantation in children. This clonotype originated in a male patient aged 2-9 years who had a stem cell transplant for acute lymphoblastic leukemia, so the T cells may come from the graft donor. The chain links TRBV12-3 or TRBV12-4 to TRBJ2-7, with D maybe TRBD1 (5 bases). The starting material was PBMCs, mostly from graft donor cells, obtained 360 days after TCRalphabeta/CD19-depleted stem cell transplant. CDR3 bases: TGTGCCAGCAGTTTTGACAGCCACGAGCAGTACTTC. The encoded protein is CASSFDSHEQYF.